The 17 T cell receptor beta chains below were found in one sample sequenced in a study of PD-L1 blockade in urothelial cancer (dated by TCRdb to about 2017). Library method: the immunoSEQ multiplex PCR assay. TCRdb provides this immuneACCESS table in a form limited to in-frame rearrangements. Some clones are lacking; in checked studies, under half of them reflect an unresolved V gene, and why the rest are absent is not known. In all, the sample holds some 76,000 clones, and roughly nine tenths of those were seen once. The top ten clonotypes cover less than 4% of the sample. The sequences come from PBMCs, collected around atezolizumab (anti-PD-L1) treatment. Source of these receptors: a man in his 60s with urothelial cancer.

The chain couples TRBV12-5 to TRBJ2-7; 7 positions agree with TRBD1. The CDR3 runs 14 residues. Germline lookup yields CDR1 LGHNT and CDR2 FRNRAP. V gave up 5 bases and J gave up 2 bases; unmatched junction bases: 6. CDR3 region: CASGTRQGPYEQYF. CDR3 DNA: TGTGCTAGTGGTACCCGACAGGGACCCTACGAGCAGTACTTC.

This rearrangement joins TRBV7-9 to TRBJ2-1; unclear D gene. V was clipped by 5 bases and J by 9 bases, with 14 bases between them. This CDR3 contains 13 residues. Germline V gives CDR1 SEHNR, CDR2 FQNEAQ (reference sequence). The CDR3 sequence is CASSPGSNGEQFF. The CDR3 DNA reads TGTGCCAGCAGCCCCGGTTCGAACGGTGAGCAGTTCTTC. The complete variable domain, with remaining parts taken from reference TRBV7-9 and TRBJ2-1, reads DTGVSQNPRHKITKRGQNVTFRCDPISEHNRLYWYRQTLGQGPEFLTYFQNEAQLEKSRLLSDRFSAERPKGSFSTLEIQRTEQGDSAMYLCASSPGSNGEQFFGPGTRLTVL.

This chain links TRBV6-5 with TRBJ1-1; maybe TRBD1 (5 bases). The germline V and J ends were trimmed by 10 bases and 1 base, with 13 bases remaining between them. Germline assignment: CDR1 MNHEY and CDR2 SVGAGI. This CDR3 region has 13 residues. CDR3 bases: TGTGCCACCTTTACAGGACCGAACACTGAAGCTTTCTTT. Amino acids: CATFTGPNTEAFF.

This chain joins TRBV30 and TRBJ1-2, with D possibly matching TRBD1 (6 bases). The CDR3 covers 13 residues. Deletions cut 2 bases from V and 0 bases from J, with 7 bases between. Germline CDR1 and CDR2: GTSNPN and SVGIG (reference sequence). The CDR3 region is CAWSQGTNYGYTF. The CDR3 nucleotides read TGTGCCTGGAGTCAGGGGACTAACTATGGCTACACCTTC.

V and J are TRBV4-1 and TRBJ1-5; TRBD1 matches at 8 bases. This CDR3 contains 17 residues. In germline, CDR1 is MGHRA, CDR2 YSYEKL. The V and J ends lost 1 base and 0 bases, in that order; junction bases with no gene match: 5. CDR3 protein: CASSQAGDRYSNQPQHF. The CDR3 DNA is TGCGCCAGCAGCCAAGCCGGGGACAGGTATAGCAATCAGCCCCAGCATTTT.

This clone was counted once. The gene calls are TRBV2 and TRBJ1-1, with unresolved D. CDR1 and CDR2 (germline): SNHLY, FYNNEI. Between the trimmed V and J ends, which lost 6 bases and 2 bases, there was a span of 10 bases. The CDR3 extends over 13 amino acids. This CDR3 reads CASRDNRNTEAFF. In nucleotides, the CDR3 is TGTGCCAGCAGAGATAACAGAAACACTGAAGCTTTCTTT.

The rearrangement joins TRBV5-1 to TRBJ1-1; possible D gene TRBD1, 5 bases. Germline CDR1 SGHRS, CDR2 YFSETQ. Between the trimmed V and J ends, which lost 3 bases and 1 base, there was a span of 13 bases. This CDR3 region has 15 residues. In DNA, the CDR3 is TGCGCCAGCAGCTCCGGGTCGACAGCGAACACTGAAGCTTTCTTT. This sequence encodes CASSSGSTANTEAFF.

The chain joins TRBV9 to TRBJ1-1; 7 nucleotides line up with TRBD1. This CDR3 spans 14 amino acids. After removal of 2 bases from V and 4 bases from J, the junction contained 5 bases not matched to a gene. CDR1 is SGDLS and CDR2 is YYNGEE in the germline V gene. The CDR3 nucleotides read TGTGCCAGCAGCGTCGAGGGGGCCGGCACTGAAGCTTTCTTT. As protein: CASSVEGAGTEAFF.

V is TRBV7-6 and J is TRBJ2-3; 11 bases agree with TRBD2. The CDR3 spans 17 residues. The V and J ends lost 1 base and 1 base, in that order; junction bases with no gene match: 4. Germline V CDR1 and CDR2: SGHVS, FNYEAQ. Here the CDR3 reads CASSLGTSGRGTDTQYF. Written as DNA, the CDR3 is TGTGCCAGCAGCTTAGGGACTAGCGGGCGCGGCACAGATACGCAGTATTTT.

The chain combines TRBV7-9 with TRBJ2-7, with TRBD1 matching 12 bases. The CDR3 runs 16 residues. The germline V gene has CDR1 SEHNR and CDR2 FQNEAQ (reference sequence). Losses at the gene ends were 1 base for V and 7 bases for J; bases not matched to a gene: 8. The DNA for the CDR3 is TGTGCCAGCAGCTTAGTACCGGGACAGGGGGCCGGGGAGCAGTACTTC. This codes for CASSLVPGQGAGEQYF.

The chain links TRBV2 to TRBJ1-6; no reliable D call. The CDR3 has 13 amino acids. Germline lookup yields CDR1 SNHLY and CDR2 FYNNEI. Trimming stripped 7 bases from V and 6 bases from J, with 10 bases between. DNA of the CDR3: TGTGCCAGCACCCAGTATATTAATTCACCCCTCCACTTT. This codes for CASTQYINSPLHF. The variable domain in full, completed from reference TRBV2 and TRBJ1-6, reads EPEVTQTPSHQVTQMGQEVILRCVPISNHLYFYWYRQILGQKVEFLVSFYNNEISEKSEIFDDQFSVERPDGSNFTLKIRSTKLEDSAMYFCASTQYINSPLHFGNGTRLTVT.

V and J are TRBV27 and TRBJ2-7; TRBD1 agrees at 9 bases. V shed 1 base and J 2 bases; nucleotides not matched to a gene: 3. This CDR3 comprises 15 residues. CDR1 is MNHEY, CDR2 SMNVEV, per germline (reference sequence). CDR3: CASSLYGTGTYEQYF. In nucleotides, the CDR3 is TGTGCCAGCAGTTTATACGGGACAGGGACCTACGAGCAGTACTTC.

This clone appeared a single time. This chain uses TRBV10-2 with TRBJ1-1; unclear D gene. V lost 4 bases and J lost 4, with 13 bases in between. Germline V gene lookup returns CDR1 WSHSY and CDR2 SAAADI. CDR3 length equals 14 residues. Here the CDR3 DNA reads TGCGCCAGCAGTGGACCCCTCCCGGGCACTGAAGCTTTCTTT. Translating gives CASSGPLPGTEAFF.

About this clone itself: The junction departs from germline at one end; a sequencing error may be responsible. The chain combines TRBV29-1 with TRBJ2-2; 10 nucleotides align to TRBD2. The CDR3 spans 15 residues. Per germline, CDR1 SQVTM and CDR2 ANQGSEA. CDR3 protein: CSVAGGDPNTGKLFF. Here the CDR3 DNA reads TGCAGCGTAGCGGGAGGGGATCCGAACACCGGGAAGCTGTTTTTT.

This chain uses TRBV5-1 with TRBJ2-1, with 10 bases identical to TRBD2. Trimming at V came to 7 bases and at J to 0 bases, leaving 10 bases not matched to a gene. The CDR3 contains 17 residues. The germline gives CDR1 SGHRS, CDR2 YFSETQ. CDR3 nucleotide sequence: TGCGCCAGCGGGAGACTAGCGGGTTCTAGCTCCTACAATGAGCAGTTCTTC. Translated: CASGRLAGSSSYNEQFF.

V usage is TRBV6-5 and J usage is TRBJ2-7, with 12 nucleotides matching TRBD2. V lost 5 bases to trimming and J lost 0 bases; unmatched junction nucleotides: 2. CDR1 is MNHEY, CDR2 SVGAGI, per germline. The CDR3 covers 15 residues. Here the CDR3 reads CASSTSGGNSYEQYF. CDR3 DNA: TGTGCCAGCAGTACTAGCGGGGGGAACTCCTACGAGCAGTACTTC.

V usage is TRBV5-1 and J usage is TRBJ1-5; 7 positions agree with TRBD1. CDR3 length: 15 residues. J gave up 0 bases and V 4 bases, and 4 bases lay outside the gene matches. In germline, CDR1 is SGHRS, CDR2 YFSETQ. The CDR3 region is CASSPTGTSNQPQHF. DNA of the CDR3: TGCGCCAGCAGCCCGACAGGGACTAGCAATCAGCCCCAGCATTTT. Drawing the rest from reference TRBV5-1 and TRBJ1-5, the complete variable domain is KAGVTQTPRYLIKTRGQQVTLSCSPISGHRSVSWYQQTPGQGLQFLFEYFSETQRNKGNFPGRFSGRQFSNSRSEMNVSTLELGDSALYLCASSPTGTSNQPQHFGDGTRLSIL.